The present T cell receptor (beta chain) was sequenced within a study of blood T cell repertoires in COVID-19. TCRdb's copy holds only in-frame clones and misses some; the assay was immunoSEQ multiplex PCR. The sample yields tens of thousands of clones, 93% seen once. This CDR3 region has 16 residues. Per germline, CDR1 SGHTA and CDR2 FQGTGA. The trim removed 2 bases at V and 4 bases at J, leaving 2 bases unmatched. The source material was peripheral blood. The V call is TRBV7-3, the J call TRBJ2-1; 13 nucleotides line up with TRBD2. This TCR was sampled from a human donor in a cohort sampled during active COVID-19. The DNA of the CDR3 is TGTGCCAGCAGCTTACGGACTAGCGGGGGATACAATGAGCAGTTCTTC. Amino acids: CASSLRTSGGYNEQFF.